A single sample is the source of the 15 T cell receptor beta chains below, sequenced in a study of cytomegalovirus exposure and HLA in healthy donors. The PCR had 60 Vbeta and 13 Jbeta primers. Sequenced by immunoSEQ multiplex PCR; TCRdb stores in-frame clones only, minus some. The sample consists of about 89,000 clones, about 80% of them appearing once. Material: PBMCs. Every receptor here comes from a male donor in good health and CMV-seronegative.

The chain is built from TRBV6-1 and TRBJ1-1, with a possible D match to TRBD1 (5 bases). The V gene lost 2 bases and the J gene lost 1 base, with 8 bases spanning the gap. The germline CDR1 and CDR2 sequences are MNHNS and SASEGT. This CDR3 is built from 14 residues. Here the CDR3 reads CASSEYGGNTEAFF. CDR3 coding DNA: TGTGCCAGCAGTGAATACGGGGGGAACACTGAAGCTTTCTTT.

This clone was seen only a few times. J is TRBJ1-4 and V is TRBV7-8; D remains unclear. CDR3 length: 14 residues. From germline, CDR1 is SGHVS and CDR2 FQNEAQ. The V end was cut by 1 base, the J end by 10 bases, with 13 bases between. The CDR3 region has the DNA TGTGCCAGCAGCTTAGATTACGGGTACGGAAAACTGTTTTTT. Encoded protein: CASSLDYGYGKLFF.

The V and J genes are TRBV5-1 and TRBJ2-3; 8 bases fit TRBD1. This CDR3 comprises 16 residues. From germline, CDR1 is SGHRS and CDR2 YFSETQ. Trimming removed 5 bases from V and 1 base from J; junction bases left unmatched: 9. The CDR3 loop reads CASSIGQGPGTDTQYF. The CDR3 coding sequence is TGCGCCAGCAGTATCGGACAGGGCCCTGGCACAGATACGCAGTATTTT.

This clone was seen only once. The gene calls are TRBV27 and TRBJ2-7, with no clear D. The germline gives CDR1 MNHEY, CDR2 SMNVEV (reference sequence). The V end lost 6 bases, the J end lost 6 bases, and 21 bases lay between the germline ends. This CDR3 has 15 amino acids. Written as DNA, the CDR3 is TGTGCCAGCAGCCAACGCACGGTCGCAGGAACCGAGCAGTACTTC. It translates to CASSQRTVAGTEQYF.

The chain recombines TRBV7-3 with TRBJ2-2; maybe TRBD2 (6 bases). The V gene lost 5 bases and the J gene lost 4 bases, with 14 bases spanning the gap. Germline CDR1 reads SGHTA; CDR2 reads FQGTGA. The CDR3 runs to 15 residues. The CDR3 DNA reads as TGTGCCAGCAGCCCCCGACGGGGGACCACCGGGGAGCTGTTTTTT. Amino acid sequence: CASSPRRGTTGELFF. Drawing the rest from reference TRBV7-3 and TRBJ2-2, the complete variable domain is GAGVSQTPSNKVTEKGKYVELRCDPISGHTALYWYRQSLGQGPEFLIYFQGTGAADDSGLPNDRFFAVRPEGSVSTLKIQRTERGDSAVYLCASSPRRGTTGELFFGEGSRLTVL.

The J gene is TRBJ2-5, the V gene TRBV4-3; 7 nucleotides match TRBD2. Trimming took 2 bases from V and 6 from J; bases not matched to a gene: 12. The CDR3 has 16 amino acids. CDR1 and CDR2 (germline): LGHNA, YSLEER. This CDR3 is CASSQQTSAGEQTQYF. CDR3 bases: TGCGCCAGCAGCCAACAAACCTCGGCGGGGGAGCAGACCCAGTACTTC.

The genes are TRBV2 and TRBJ1-2, with 8 bases identical to TRBD1. Per the germline V gene, CDR1 is SNHLY and CDR2 is FYNNEI. The CDR3 loop spans 15 amino acids. The V segment lost 7 bases and the J segment 6 bases; nucleotides outside the gene matches: 13. CDR3 sequence: CASKATGGLFDGYTF. The CDR3 region has the DNA TGTGCCAGCAAGGCCACAGGGGGTCTCTTCGATGGCTACACCTTC.

The chain couples TRBV11-3 to TRBJ2-1; 7 nucleotides align to TRBD2. Germline V lookup: CDR1 SGHNT, CDR2 YENEEA. This CDR3 comprises 14 residues. The V segment lost 5 bases and the J segment 4 bases; nucleotides outside the gene matches: 5. The DNA for the CDR3 is TGTGCCAGCAGCCGAAGCGGGGTGTACAATGAGCAGTTCTTC. It is translated as CASSRSGVYNEQFF.

This clone has only a few counts. This sequence joins TRBV29-1 and TRBJ2-5; 8 positions agree with TRBD1. This CDR3 spans 13 amino acids. Trimming removed 7 bases from V and 0 bases from J; junction bases left unmatched: 4. CDR1 and CDR2 from the germline V gene are SQVTM and ANQGSEA. The CDR3 sequence: CSATGGYQETQYF. The CDR3 DNA sequence: TGCAGCGCCACAGGGGGTTACCAAGAGACCCAGTACTTC.

In DNA, the CDR3 is TGTGCCAGTAGTACACTCGAACCACGGACAGGTACCTACGAGCAGTACTTC. Amino acids: CASSTLEPRTGTYEQYF. The rearrangement links TRBV19 to TRBJ2-7; 7 bases line up with TRBD1. Germline CDR1 is LNHDA and CDR2 is SQIVND (reference sequence). The CDR3 contains 17 residues. V shed 4 bases and J 2 bases; nucleotides not matched to a gene: 14.

The CDR3: CASSSTGWPTGYTF. CDR3 in DNA: TGTGCCAGCAGCAGTACAGGGTGGCCTACTGGCTACACCTTC. The V gene is TRBV7-8, the J gene TRBJ1-2, with TRBD1 as a possible D gene (6 bases). V lost 5 bases and J 7 bases, leaving 17 bases between the germline ends. The CDR3 has 14 amino acids. In germline, CDR1 is SGHVS, CDR2 FQNEAQ.

The genes are TRBV29-1 and TRBJ1-2; 7 nucleotides match TRBD1. The CDR3 sequence is 12 residues long. With V trimmed by 7 bases and J by 2 bases, 4 bases remained unmatched. CDR1 is SQVTM, CDR2 ANQGSEA, per germline. CDR3 sequence: CSALTGNYGYTF. CDR3 nucleotides: TGCAGCGCTTTGACAGGGAACTATGGCTACACCTTC.

The chain combines TRBV18 with TRBJ1-2, with 11 bases lining up with TRBD1. Germline values: CDR1 KGHSH, CDR2 LQKENI. V gave up 4 bases and J gave up 5 bases; unmatched junction bases: 9. This CDR3 is 16 amino acids long. The CDR3, as DNA: TGTGCCAGCTCACAGGGGACAGGGGGACAGCCTTATGGCTACACCTTC. It yields the protein CASSQGTGGQPYGYTF.

The rearrangement joins TRBV5-1 to TRBJ1-1; D might be TRBD1 (6 bases). Germline values: CDR1 SGHRS, CDR2 YFSETQ. The CDR3 runs 15 residues. The V gene lost 5 bases and the J gene lost 4 bases, with 18 bases spanning the gap. This CDR3 is CASRGSGGASTEAFF. The CDR3 DNA follows: TGCGCCAGCAGGGGGAGCGGGGGCGCGAGCACTGAAGCTTTCTTT.

The gene calls are TRBV28 and TRBJ2-5; maybe TRBD1 (6 bases). The DNA end lines up better with TRBJ2-7; the J call may be wrong. The CDR3 runs 14 residues. The germline gives CDR1 MDHEN, CDR2 SYDVKM. The CDR3 DNA reads as TGTGCCAGCAGGAGATTCGACAGGTGGGACGAGCAGTACTTC. Translated: CASRRFDRWDEQYF.